This TCR beta chain originates from a study of blood T cell repertoires in COVID-19 (dated by TCRdb to about 2020). Describing the broader study: Samples covering the acute and convalescent phases of COVID-19 were provided by collaborators in the United States, Italy and Spain. The prospective study material was composed of cDNA or gDNA derived from T cells, B-cell-depleted T cells, or PBMCs. Deeply sampled blood TCRbeta repertoires from subjects exposed to, actively infected with, or recovered from COVID-19 were included in the dataset. A freely available public database, intended as a resource for researchers studying the immune response to SARS-CoV-2, is where the repertoires were released. Samples were obtained from the ongoing ImmuneRACE study (first 160 participants) and from some 1,300 subjects provided by 6 global collaborators. The sample metadata nearly always contained a de-identified subject ID, COVID-19 status, age in years and sex. Where available, HLA class I and class II types were obtained from metadata supplied by the sample provider rather than from assay-based typing.

Each collaborating institution followed its own protocols to collect whole blood in K2EDTA tubes. Collaborator samples were shipped for TCRbeta analysis as frozen whole blood, isolated PBMCs, or DNA extracted from either sample type. Here is what the overall study found, with its caveats: How much clinical and demographic metadata was included differed by source and by participant, and the metadata was provided uncurated.

Relative to germline, V is 2 bases shorter and J is 0 bases shorter, with 11 bases between their ends. The CDR3 covers 15 residues, taking in both the cysteine and the phenylalanine. Only the CDR3 DNA stays, 45 bases, in frame from base 1. CDR1 and CDR2 are drawn from the germline V gene (reference sequence): MNHEY, SMNVEV. TCRbeta CDR3 regions were amplified from genomic DNA by means of the immunoSEQ Assay, a bias-controlled multiplex PCR. As for the original processing: The number of nucleated cells in each sample was estimated by amplification of reference gene primers within the assay. Sequence reads were collapsed and filtered to measure the absolute abundance of every unique TCRbeta CDR3 rearrangement. Productive Simpson clonality was computed per sample as the square root of Simpson's diversity index over productive rearrangements. TCRdb carries this immuneACCESS record with in-frame sequences only. Its versions omit some clonotypes, under half of them owing to an unresolved V gene in the studies checked, with the rest unexplained. V and J calls and clone size are copied from that table; D and trimming were computed from the DNA. A total of under 250,000 clones appear in this sample, less than 85% of them only once. The ten largest clones represent 4.5% to 7% of the sample.

A note on this clone: Its antigen is not yet known. Base qualities are missing; no much larger clone stands one base away.

The chain couples TRBV27 to TRBJ2-7; TRBD2 is a weak D gene call, 6 bases matching. What was sequenced was peripheral blood. This TCR came from a woman in her 70s with acute or convalescent COVID-19. The DNA sequence is as follows: TGTGCCAGCAGTTTAATCGCGGGGAGCTCCTACGAGCAGTACTTC. It codes for CASSLIAGSSYEQYF.